Listed here are 27 T cell receptor beta chains from one sample, sequenced in a study of control samples from healthy donors and cancer patients. This table comes from immunoSEQ multiplex PCR, and its TCRdb copy is limited to in-frame clones, with some not included. The data show under 200,000 clones, roughly 94% seen once. The material sequenced was blood. These receptors originate from a middle-aged woman in good health.

The chain employs TRBV19 and TRBJ2-5; D call uncertain. The germline V gene has CDR1 LNHDA and CDR2 SQIVND (reference sequence). The CDR3 has 14 residues. The CDR3 DNA reads as TGTGCTACGAAGCCAGTAATTGGGGTTGAGACCCAGTACTTC. Translation: CATKPVIGVETQYF.

The genes are TRBV18 and TRBJ1-4; D ambiguous. The CDR3 contains 16 residues. CDR1 and CDR2 from the germline V gene are KGHSH and LQKENI. Deletions cut 3 bases from V and 8 bases from J, with 19 bases between. The CDR3 protein is CASSPTTRRTHEKLFF. The CDR3 DNA is TGTGCCAGCTCACCTACTACGAGGCGGACTCACGAAAAACTGTTTTTT.

The chain couples TRBV5-6 to TRBJ1-5, with 9 bases lining up with TRBD1. Germline CDR1 is SGHDT and CDR2 is YYEEEE. Losses at the gene ends were 2 bases for V and 6 bases for J; bases not matched to a gene: 6. The CDR3 is made up of 15 amino acids. The CDR3 region is CASSLTGGPPQPQHF. DNA of the CDR3: TGTGCCAGCAGCTTAACAGGGGGCCCGCCTCAGCCCCAGCATTTT.

This chain joins TRBV5-1 and TRBJ1-1, with 8 bases lining up with TRBD1. There are 15 residues in the CDR3. The J segment lost 1 base and the V segment lost 4 bases, leaving 6 bases of the junction unmatched. Looked up from germline, CDR1 is SGHRS and CDR2 is YFSETQ. The CDR3 nucleotides read TGCGCCAGCAGCGTCTCAGGGGGCGGGAACACTGAAGCTTTCTTT. It codes for CASSVSGGGNTEAFF. The full variable domain, its missing parts supplied by reference TRBV5-1 and TRBJ1-1, is KAGVTQTPRYLIKTRGQQVTLSCSPISGHRSVSWYQQTPGQGLQFLFEYFSETQRNKGNFPGRFSGRQFSNSRSEMNVSTLELGDSALYLCASSVSGGGNTEAFFGQGTRLTVV.

The chain has TRBV2 and TRBJ1-1; TRBD1 aligns across 7 bases. This CDR3 is 13 amino acids long. Germline V gene data show CDR1 as SNHLY and CDR2 as FYNNEI. The ends lost 6 bases at V and 1 base at J; junction bases unmatched: 2. The CDR3 reads CASRDRQNTEAFF. The CDR3, as DNA: TGTGCCAGCAGGGACAGGCAGAACACTGAAGCTTTCTTT.

The chain has TRBV4-3 and TRBJ1-6; 10 nucleotides align to TRBD1. Trimming at V came to 1 base and at J to 9 bases, leaving 3 bases not matched to a gene. The germline gives CDR1 LGHNA, CDR2 YSLEER. This CDR3 is 15 amino acids long. DNA of the CDR3: TGCGCCAGCAGCCAAGCGGGACAGGGGATTTCACCCCTCCACTTT. This codes for CASSQAGQGISPLHF.

This clone is a singleton in its sample. This chain connects TRBV28 to TRBJ1-3; perhaps TRBD1 as D (5 bases). V dropped 4 bases and J dropped 1 base, with 11 bases sitting between them. This CDR3 has 15 amino acids. Germline CDR1 reads MDHEN; CDR2 reads SYDVKM. The chain's CDR3 is CASSSPGTSGNTIYF. CDR3 nucleotides: TGTGCCAGCAGTTCCCCCGGGACGTCTGGAAACACCATATATTTT.

The gene calls are TRBV14 and TRBJ1-1, with TRBD1 as a possible D gene (6 bases). In germline, CDR1 is SGHDN, CDR2 FVKESK. The CDR3 has 14 residues. Trimming took 3 bases from V and 1 from J, leaving 9 bases between them. The CDR3 sequence is CASSQRTANTEAFF. CDR3 DNA: TGTGCCAGCAGCCAGAGGACAGCGAACACTGAAGCTTTCTTT.

The V call is TRBV7-2, the J call TRBJ1-3; D is possibly TRBD1 (5 bases). Germline loops: CDR1 SGHTA, CDR2 FQGNSA. The CDR3 spans 15 residues. V dropped 6 bases and J dropped 2 bases, with 14 bases sitting between them. CDR3 protein: CASSLNGGAGNTIYF. CDR3 sequence (DNA): TGTGCCAGCAGTCTCAACGGGGGGGCTGGAAACACCATATATTTT. The full variable domain, in which reference TRBV7-2 and TRBJ1-3 provide the parts outside the CDR3, is GAGVSQSPSNKVTEKGKDVELRCDPISGHTALYWYRQSLGQGLEFLIYFQGNSAPDKSGLPSDRFSAERTGGSVSTLTIQRTQQEDSAVYLCASSLNGGAGNTIYFGEGSWLTVV.

This clone was detected once. The rearrangement joins TRBV27 to TRBJ1-2, with TRBD1 identical over 7 bases. The CDR3 sequence is 14 residues long. Germline-derived CDR1 and CDR2 are MNHEY and SMNVEV (reference sequence). The V segment lost 5 bases and the J segment 4 bases; nucleotides outside the gene matches: 7. CDR3: CASSPRQGSYGYTF. For the CDR3, the DNA is TGTGCCAGCAGTCCAAGACAGGGATCCTATGGCTACACCTTC.

The rearrangement joins TRBV18 to TRBJ1-3; TRBD1 is a possible D gene (6 bases). Trimming took off 2 bases at V and 2 bases at J, with 10 bases between the two ends. The germline V gene encodes CDR1 KGHSH and CDR2 LQKENI. The CDR3 has 15 residues. CDR3 protein: CASSPTGSPGNTIYF. In nucleotides, the CDR3 is TGTGCCAGCTCACCAACAGGGTCCCCTGGAAACACCATATATTTT.

The rearrangement joins TRBV9 to TRBJ2-3; unclear D gene. Trimming removed 3 bases from V and 4 bases from J, with 6 bases in between. CDR3 size: 12 residues. Germline assignment: CDR1 SGDLS and CDR2 YYNGEE. The CDR3: CASSGGSDTQYF. The CDR3 DNA is TGTGCCAGCAGCGGGGGTTCAGATACGCAGTATTTT. Full variable domain (rest looked up from reference TRBV9 and TRBJ2-3): DSGVTQTPKHLITATGQRVTLRCSPRSGDLSVYWYQQSLDQGLQFLIQYYNGEERAKGNILERFSAQQFPDLHSELNLSSLELGDSALYFCASSGGSDTQYFGPGTRLTVL.

The chain has TRBV7-2 and TRBJ1-1; 7 bases agree with TRBD1. This CDR3 region has 14 residues. Germline V gives CDR1 SGHTA, CDR2 FQGNSA. V trimming: 4 bases; J trimming: 0 bases; junction bases outside the gene matches: 2. The CDR3 region is CASSWGTVNTEAFF. CDR3 coding DNA: TGTGCCAGCAGCTGGGGGACAGTGAACACTGAAGCTTTCTTT.

This chain links TRBV7-9 with TRBJ2-2; D is uncertain. V dropped 0 bases and J dropped 7 bases, with 3 bases sitting between them. The CDR3 sequence is 12 residues long. From germline, CDR1 is SEHNR and CDR2 FQNEAQ (reference sequence). CDR3 in amino acids: CASSLANGELFF. DNA of the CDR3: TGTGCCAGCAGCTTAGCGAACGGGGAGCTGTTTTTT.

The rearrangement joins TRBV15 to TRBJ1-5; possible D gene TRBD1, 5 bases. V was trimmed by 0 bases and J by 6 bases, leaving 12 bases between them. The CDR3 is 15 amino acids. From germline, CDR1 is LNHNV and CDR2 YYDKDF (reference sequence). The CDR3: CATSRDVRGLQPQHF. The CDR3, as DNA: TGTGCCACCAGCAGAGATGTAAGGGGCCTTCAGCCCCAGCATTTT.

The genes are TRBV7-2 and TRBJ1-4; D gene uncertain. The CDR3 has 11 amino acids. Germline CDR1 SGHTA, CDR2 FQGNSA. V was shortened by 2 bases and J by 11 bases, with 6 bases between the two germline ends. DNA of the CDR3: TGTGCCAGCAGCTTAACCGGGAAACTGTTTTTT. Amino acid sequence: CASSLTGKLFF.

This rearrangement joins TRBV7-2 to TRBJ2-7; 15 bases fit TRBD2. V was clipped by 3 bases and J by 3 bases; unmatched bases: 0. The CDR3 is made up of 15 amino acids. Germline loops: CDR1 SGHTA, CDR2 FQGNSA. CDR3 nucleotides: TGTGCCAGCAGCTTGGGACTAGCGGGAGGCTACGAGCAGTACTTC. Amino acid sequence: CASSLGLAGGYEQYF.

V gene TRBV10-3 combines with J gene TRBJ1-1; unclear D gene. The CDR3 spans 13 residues. The germline V gene has CDR1 ENHRY and CDR2 SYGVKD. The V and J ends lost 3 bases and 1 base respectively, with 6 bases between them. The CDR3 sequence is CAISDSGNTEAFF. The CDR3 nucleotides read TGTGCCATCAGTGATAGTGGGAACACTGAAGCTTTCTTT.

The rearrangement links TRBV5-6 to TRBJ2-7; the D gene is possibly TRBD2 (6 bases). V was trimmed by 4 bases and J by 1 base, leaving 12 bases between them. Germline lookup yields CDR1 SGHDT and CDR2 YYEEEE. This CDR3 comprises 14 residues. The CDR3 region is CASSPAGGSYEQYF. Written as DNA, the CDR3 is TGTGCCAGCAGCCCAGCCGGGGGATCCTACGAGCAGTACTTC.

The gene calls are TRBV4-3 and TRBJ2-7; D call uncertain. Trimming stripped 2 bases from V and 0 bases from J, with 8 bases between. This CDR3 contains 14 residues. Germline loops: CDR1 LGHNA, CDR2 YSLEER. As DNA, the CDR3 is TGCGCCAGCAGCCAATTGGCTAGCTCCTACGAGCAGTACTTC. It encodes CASSQLASSYEQYF.

This CDR3 reads CASSQGLGGTDTQYF. The CDR3 coding sequence is TGCGCCAGCAGCCAAGGCCTGGGGGGCACAGATACGCAGTATTTT. The rearrangement uses TRBV4-3 and TRBJ2-3; D assignment may be TRBD1 or TRBD2 (5 bases each). The CDR3 is 15 residues long. Trimming took off 1 base at V and 1 base at J, with 9 bases between the two ends. In germline, CDR1 is LGHNA, CDR2 YSLEER.

This rearrangement joins TRBV6-5 to TRBJ1-6; D possibly corresponds to TRBD1 (5 bases). Germline-derived CDR1 and CDR2 are MNHEY and SVGAGI. Trimming removed 7 bases from V and 7 bases from J, with 17 bases in between. The CDR3 is made up of 15 amino acids. This CDR3 reads CASTFGARPNSPLHF. The CDR3, as DNA: TGTGCCAGCACATTTGGGGCCAGACCGAATTCACCCCTCCACTTT.

The J gene is TRBJ2-7, the V gene TRBV10-3, with 7 nucleotides matching TRBD2. Germline V gene lookup returns CDR1 ENHRY and CDR2 SYGVKD. This CDR3 has 15 residues. V shed 0 bases, J shed 3 bases, and the junction held 5 bases outside the gene matches. For the CDR3, the DNA is TGTGCCATCAGTGAGTCGGGAGGGCGATACTACGAGCAGTACTTC. Translating it yields CAISESGGRYYEQYF.

The chain carries TRBV12-5 and TRBJ1-1, with D hard to call. The CDR3 runs 14 residues. Trimming removed 7 bases at V and 4 bases at J, with 16 bases between. Germline V gene data show CDR1 as LGHNT and CDR2 as FRNRAP. The CDR3 sequence is CASATSAPITEAFF. The CDR3 nucleotides read TGTGCTAGTGCCACATCGGCCCCTATCACTGAAGCTTTCTTT. The complete variable domain, with remaining parts taken from reference TRBV12-5 and TRBJ1-1, reads DARVTQTPRHKVTEMGQEVTMRCQPILGHNTVFWYRQTMMQGLELLAYFRNRAPLDDSGMPKDRFSAEMPDATLATLKIQPSEPRDSAVYFCASATSAPITEAFFGQGTRLTVV.

V is TRBV7-9 and J is TRBJ1-2; D remains unclear. Germline assignment: CDR1 SEHNR and CDR2 FQNEAQ (reference sequence). The CDR3 length is 11 residues. V gave up 5 bases and J gave up 11 bases, with 12 bases separating them. The CDR3 region is CASSPLEGYTF. The CDR3 nucleotides read TGTGCCAGCAGCCCACTAGAGGGTTACACCTTC. Using reference TRBV7-9 and TRBJ1-2 for the parts outside the CDR3, the full variable domain is DTGVSQNPRHKITKRGQNVTFRCDPISEHNRLYWYRQTLGQGPEFLTYFQNEAQLEKSRLLSDRFSAERPKGSFSTLEIQRTEQGDSAMYLCASSPLEGYTFGSGTRLTVV.

Written as DNA, the CDR3 is TGTGCCAGCAGTGAACCGGGGACAGTTGCTAATGAAAAACTGTTTTTT. It encodes CASSEPGTVANEKLFF. V gene TRBV6-1 combines with J gene TRBJ1-4; 7 bases fit TRBD1. Looked up from germline, CDR1 is MNHNS and CDR2 is SASEGT. The ends lost 2 bases at V and 3 bases at J; junction bases unmatched: 6. The CDR3 contains 16 residues.

CDR3 residues: CASSPGTVNTEAFF. CDR3 nucleotides: TGTGCCAGCAGCCCCGGGACGGTCAACACTGAAGCTTTCTTT. The chain carries TRBV7-9 and TRBJ1-1; the D gene is possibly TRBD1 (5 bases). The CDR3 covers 14 residues. The germline gives CDR1 SEHNR, CDR2 FQNEAQ (reference sequence). With 5 bases removed from V and 2 bases from J, the gap between germline ends came to 12 bases.